This TCR beta chain stems from a study of cytomegalovirus exposure and HLA in healthy donors. There are 17 residues in the CDR3. The trim removed 3 bases at V and 0 bases at J, leaving 4 bases unmatched. From germline, CDR1 is SGDLS and CDR2 YYNGEE. There are a few counts of this clone. Additional DNA sequences in this sample encode the identical CDR3. A multiplex PCR was run with 60 Vbeta primers and 13 Jbeta primers. Sequencing was performed with immunoSEQ multiplex PCR; in TCRdb, only in-frame clones are kept and a portion is missing. There are roughly 130,000 clones in the sample; approximately 8.7% occur only once, and about 5.5% lies in the top ten.

Input material: PBMCs. The chain uses TRBV9 and TRBJ2-3; 13 nucleotides align to TRBD2. The sequence derives from a man between 35 and 55 years old in good health and CMV-seronegative. The CDR3 coding sequence is TGTGCCAGCAGCGGGACTAGCGGGGGTTCTAGCACAGATACGCAGTATTTT. Translating it yields CASSGTSGGSSTDTQYF.